This entry is about one TCR beta chain. Its antigen is not known. Sorted cells: live naive CD8+ T cells, CD45RA+CCR7+, Annexin V-negative. These data originate in a study of naive CD8 T cells in extremely preterm neonates. Findings and limits, study-wide: Compared with older groups, preterm CDR3s were shorter, with fewer N additions and less trimming.

The assay was immunoSEQ multiplex PCR, and TCRdb's table has in-frame clones only and misses some. The table includes about 8,000 clones, roughly 97% detected once. V shed 0 bases and J 2 bases; nucleotides not matched to a gene: 6. This CDR3 is built from 16 residues. Looked up from germline, CDR1 is SGHDT and CDR2 is YYEEEE. The V and J genes are TRBV5-6 and TRBJ1-2, with 8 positions matching TRBD1. The receptor was isolated from a human donor in good health. What was sequenced was naive CD8+ T cells from blood. CDR3 DNA: TGTGCCAGCAGCTTGGGTGGGACAGGAATCAACTATGGCTACACCTTC. This gives the protein CASSLGGTGINYGYTF.